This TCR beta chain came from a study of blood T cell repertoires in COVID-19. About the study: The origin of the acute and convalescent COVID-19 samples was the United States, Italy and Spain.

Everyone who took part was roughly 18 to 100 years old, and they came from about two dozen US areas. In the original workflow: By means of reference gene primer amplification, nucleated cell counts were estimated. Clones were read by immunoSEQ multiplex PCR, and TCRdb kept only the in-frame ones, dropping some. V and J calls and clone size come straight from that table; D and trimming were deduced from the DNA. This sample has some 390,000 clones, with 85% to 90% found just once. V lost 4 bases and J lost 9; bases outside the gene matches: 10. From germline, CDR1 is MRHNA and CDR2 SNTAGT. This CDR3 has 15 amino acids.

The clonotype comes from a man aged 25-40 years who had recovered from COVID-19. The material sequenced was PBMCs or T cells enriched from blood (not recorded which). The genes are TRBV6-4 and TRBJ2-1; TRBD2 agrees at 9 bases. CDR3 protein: CASSVLAGGPSEQFF. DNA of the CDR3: TGTGCCAGCAGTGTTCTCGCGGGAGGGCCGAGTGAGCAGTTCTTC.